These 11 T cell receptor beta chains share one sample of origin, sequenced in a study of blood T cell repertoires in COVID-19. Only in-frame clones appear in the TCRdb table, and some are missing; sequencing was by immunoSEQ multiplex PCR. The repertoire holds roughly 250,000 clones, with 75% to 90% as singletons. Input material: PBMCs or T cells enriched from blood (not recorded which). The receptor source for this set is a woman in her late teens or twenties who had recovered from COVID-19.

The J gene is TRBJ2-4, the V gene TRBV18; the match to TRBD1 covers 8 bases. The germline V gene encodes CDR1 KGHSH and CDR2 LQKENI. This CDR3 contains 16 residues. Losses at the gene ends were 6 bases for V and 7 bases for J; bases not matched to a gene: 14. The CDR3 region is CASSPGTGRSPNIQYF. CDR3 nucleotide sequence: TGTGCCAGCTCTCCCGGGACAGGCAGGTCCCCGAACATTCAGTACTTC.

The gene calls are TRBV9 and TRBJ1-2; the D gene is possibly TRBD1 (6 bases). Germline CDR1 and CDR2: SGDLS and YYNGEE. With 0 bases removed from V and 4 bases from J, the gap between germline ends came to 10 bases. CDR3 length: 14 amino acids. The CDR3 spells CASSVGQGTYGYTF. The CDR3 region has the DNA TGTGCCAGCAGCGTAGGGCAGGGGACCTATGGCTACACCTTC.

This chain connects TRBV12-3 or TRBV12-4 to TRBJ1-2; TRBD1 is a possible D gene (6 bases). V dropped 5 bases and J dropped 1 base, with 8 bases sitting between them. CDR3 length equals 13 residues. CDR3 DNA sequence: TGTGCCAGCAGTACACAGGGTAACTATGGCTACACCTTC. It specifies CASSTQGNYGYTF.

In DNA, the CDR3 is TGTGCCAGCAGCTTAGGGACAGGTCCTTACAATGAGCAGTTCTTC. It translates to CASSLGTGPYNEQFF. This chain uses TRBV7-3 with TRBJ2-1; TRBD1 matches 8 bases. V was pared by 2 bases and J by 4 bases, with 4 bases of the junction left unmatched. This CDR3 has 15 residues. CDR1 SGHTA and CDR2 FQGTGA come from the germline V gene.

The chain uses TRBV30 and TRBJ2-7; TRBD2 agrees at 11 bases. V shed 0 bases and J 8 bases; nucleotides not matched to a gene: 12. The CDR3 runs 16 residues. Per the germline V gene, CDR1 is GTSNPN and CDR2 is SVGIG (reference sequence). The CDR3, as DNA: TGTGCCTGGAGTGTACGATCCTCGCTAGCGGGGGGTCAGCAGTACTTC. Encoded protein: CAWSVRSSLAGGQQYF.

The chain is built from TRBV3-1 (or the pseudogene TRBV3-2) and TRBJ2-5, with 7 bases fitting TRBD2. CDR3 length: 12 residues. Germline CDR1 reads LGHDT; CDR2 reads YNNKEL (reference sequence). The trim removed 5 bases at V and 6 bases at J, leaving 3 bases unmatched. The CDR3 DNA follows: TGTGCCAGCAGCGTCGGGGGGAAGACCCAGTACTTC. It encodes CASSVGGKTQYF.

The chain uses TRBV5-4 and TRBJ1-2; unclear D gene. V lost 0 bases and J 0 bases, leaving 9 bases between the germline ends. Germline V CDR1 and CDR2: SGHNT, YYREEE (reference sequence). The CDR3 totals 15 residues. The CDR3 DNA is TGTGCCAGCAGCTTGGCTGGCACCACTAACTATGGCTACACCTTC. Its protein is CASSLAGTTNYGYTF.

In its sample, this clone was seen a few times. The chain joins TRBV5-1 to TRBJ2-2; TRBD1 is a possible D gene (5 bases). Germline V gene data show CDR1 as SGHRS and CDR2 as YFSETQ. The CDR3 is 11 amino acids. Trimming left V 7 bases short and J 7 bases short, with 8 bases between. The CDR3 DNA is TGCGCCAGCGGGGCGGTCGGGGAGCTGTTTTTT. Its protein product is CASGAVGELFF.

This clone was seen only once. The CDR3 DNA is TGTGCCTGGAGTCGAGGTTCGGGAAATCAGCCCCAGCATTTT. Translated: CAWSRGSGNQPQHF. V usage is TRBV30 and J usage is TRBJ1-5; unclear D gene. CDR1 GTSNPN and CDR2 SVGIG come from the germline V gene (reference sequence). Trimming removed 2 bases at V and 4 bases at J, with 12 bases between. The CDR3 is 14 amino acids.

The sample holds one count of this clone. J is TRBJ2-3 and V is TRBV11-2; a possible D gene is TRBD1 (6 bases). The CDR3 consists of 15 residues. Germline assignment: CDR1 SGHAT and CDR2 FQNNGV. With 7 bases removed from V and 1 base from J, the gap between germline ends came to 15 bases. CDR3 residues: CASMVQGFGTDTQYF. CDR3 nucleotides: TGTGCCAGCATGGTACAGGGATTTGGCACAGATACGCAGTATTTT. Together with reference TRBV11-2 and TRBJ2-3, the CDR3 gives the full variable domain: EAGVAQSPRYKIIEKRQSVAFWCNPISGHATLYWYQQILGQGPKLLIQFQNNGVVDDSQLPKDRFSAERLKGVDSTLKIQPAKLEDSAVYLCASMVQGFGTDTQYFGPGTRLTVL.

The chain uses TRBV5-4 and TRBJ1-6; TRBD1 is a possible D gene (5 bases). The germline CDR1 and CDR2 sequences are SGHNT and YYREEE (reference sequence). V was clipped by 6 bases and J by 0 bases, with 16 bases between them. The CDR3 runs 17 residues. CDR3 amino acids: CASTPGGPSSYNSPLHF. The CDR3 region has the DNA TGTGCCAGCACCCCCGGGGGTCCGAGCTCCTATAATTCACCCCTCCACTTT.